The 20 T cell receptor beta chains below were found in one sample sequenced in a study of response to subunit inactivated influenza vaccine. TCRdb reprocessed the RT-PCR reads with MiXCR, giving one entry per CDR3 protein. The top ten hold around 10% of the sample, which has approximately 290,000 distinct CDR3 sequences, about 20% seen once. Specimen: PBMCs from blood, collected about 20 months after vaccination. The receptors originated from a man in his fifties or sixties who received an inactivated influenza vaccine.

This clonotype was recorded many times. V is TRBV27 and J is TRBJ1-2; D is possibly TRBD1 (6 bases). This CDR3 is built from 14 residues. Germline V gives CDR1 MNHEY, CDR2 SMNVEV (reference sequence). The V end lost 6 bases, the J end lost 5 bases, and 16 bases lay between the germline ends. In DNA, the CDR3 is TGTGCCAGCAGGCCGGGACATACGAATTATGGCTACACCTTC. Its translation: CASRPGHTNYGYTF.

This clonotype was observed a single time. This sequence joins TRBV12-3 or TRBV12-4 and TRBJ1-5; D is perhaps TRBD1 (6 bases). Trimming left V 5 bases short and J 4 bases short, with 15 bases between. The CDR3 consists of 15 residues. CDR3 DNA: TGTGCCAGCAGTCCGGCCGGGACAATGAATCAGCCCCAGCATTTT. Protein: CASSPAGTMNQPQHF.

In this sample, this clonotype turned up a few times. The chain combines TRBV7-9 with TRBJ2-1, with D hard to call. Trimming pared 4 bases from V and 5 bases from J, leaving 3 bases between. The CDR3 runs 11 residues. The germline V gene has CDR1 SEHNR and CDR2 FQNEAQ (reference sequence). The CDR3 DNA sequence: TGTGCCAGCAGCTCTGACAATGAGCAGTTCTTC. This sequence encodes CASSSDNEQFF. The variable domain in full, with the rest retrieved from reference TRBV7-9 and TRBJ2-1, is DTGVSQNPRHKITKRGQNVTFRCDPISEHNRLYWYRQTLGQGPEFLTYFQNEAQLEKSRLLSDRFSAERPKGSFSTLEIQRTEQGDSAMYLCASSSDNEQFFGPGTRLTVL.

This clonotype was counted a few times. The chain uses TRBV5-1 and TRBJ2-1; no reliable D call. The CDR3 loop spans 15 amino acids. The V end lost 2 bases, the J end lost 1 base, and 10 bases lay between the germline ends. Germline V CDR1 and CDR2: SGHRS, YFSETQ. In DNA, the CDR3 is TGCGCCAGCAGCTTATACTCTAGTTCCTACAATGAGCAGTTCTTC. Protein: CASSLYSSSYNEQFF. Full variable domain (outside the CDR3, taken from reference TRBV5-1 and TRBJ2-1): KAGVTQTPRYLIKTRGQQVTLSCSPISGHRSVSWYQQTPGQGLQFLFEYFSETQRNKGNFPGRFSGRQFSNSRSEMNVSTLELGDSALYLCASSLYSSSYNEQFFGPGTRLTVL.

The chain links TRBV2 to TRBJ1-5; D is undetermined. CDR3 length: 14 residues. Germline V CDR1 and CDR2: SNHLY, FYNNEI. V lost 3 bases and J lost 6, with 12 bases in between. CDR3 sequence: CASSDKQRSQPQHF. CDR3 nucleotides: TGTGCCAGCAGTGATAAGCAGAGAAGTCAGCCCCAGCATTTT.

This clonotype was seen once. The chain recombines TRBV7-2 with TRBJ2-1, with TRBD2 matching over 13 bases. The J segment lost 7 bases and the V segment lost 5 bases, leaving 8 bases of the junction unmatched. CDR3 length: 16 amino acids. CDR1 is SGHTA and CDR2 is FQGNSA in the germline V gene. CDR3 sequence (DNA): TGTGCCAGCAGCCCAACTAGCGGGGGGGCCCGGAATGAGCAGTTCTTC. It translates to CASSPTSGGARNEQFF.

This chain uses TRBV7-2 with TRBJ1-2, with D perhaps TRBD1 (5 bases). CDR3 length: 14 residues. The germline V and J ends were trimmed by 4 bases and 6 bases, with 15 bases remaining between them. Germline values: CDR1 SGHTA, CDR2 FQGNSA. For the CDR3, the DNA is TGTGCCAGCAGCTCCAGTACCACAGGTCATGGCTACACCTTC. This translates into CASSSSTTGHGYTF.

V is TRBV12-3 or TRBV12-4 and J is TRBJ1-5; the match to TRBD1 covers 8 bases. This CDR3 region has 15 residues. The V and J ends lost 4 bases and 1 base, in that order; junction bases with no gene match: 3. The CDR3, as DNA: TGTGCCAGCAGTTCGCAGGGGGCGAGCAATCAGCCCCAGCATTTT. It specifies CASSSQGASNQPQHF.

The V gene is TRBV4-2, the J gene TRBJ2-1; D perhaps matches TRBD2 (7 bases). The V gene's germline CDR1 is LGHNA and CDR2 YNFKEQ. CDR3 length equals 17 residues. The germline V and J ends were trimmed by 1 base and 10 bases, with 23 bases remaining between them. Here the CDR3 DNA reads TGTGCCAGCAGCCAAGGGGGGGCGGGAGACCTAATGGGAGAGCAGTTCTTC. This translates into CASSQGGAGDLMGEQFF.

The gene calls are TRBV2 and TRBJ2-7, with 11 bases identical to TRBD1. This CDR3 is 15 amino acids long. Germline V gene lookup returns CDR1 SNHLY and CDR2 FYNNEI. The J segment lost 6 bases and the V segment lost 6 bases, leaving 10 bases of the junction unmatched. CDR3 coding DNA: TGTGCCAGCAGCCTGGACAGGGGGCTTTTCGGCGAGCAGTACTTC. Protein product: CASSLDRGLFGEQYF.

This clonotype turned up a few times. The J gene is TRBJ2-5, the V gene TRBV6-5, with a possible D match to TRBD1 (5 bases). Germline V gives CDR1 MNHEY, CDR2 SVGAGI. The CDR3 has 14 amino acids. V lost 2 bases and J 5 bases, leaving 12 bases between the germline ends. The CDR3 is CASSYQGMGETQYF. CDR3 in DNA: TGTGCCAGCAGTTACCAGGGCATGGGGGAGACCCAGTACTTC.

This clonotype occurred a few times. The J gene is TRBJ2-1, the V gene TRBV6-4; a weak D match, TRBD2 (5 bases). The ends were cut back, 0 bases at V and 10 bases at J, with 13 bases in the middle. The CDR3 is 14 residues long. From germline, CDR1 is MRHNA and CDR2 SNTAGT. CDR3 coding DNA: TGTGCCAGCAGTGACTCCGGGGTTAGCAGGGAGCAGTTCTTC. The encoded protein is CASSDSGVSREQFF.

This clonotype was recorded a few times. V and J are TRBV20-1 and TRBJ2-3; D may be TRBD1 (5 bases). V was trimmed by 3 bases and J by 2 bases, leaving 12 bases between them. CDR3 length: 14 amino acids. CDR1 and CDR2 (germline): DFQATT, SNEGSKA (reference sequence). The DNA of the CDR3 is TGCAGTGCTAGGGACACCTTTTTCACAGATACGCAGTATTTT. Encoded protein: CSARDTFFTDTQYF.

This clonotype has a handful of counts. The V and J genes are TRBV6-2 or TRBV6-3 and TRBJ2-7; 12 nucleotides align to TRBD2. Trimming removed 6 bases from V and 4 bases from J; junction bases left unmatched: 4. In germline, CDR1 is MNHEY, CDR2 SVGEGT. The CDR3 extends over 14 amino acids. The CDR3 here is CASSWTSGTYEQYF. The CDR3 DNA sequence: TGTGCCAGCAGCTGGACTAGCGGGACTTACGAGCAGTACTTC.

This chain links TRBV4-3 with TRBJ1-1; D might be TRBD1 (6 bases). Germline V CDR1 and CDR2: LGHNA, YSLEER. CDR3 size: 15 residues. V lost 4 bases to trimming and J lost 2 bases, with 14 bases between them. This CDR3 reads CASSREQGINTEAFF. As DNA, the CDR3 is TGCGCCAGCAGCCGAGAACAGGGTATAAACACTGAAGCTTTCTTT.

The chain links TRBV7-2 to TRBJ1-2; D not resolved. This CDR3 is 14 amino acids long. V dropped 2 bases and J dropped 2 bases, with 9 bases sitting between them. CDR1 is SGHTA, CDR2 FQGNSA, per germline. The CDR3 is CASSLTRFNYGYTF. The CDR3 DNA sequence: TGTGCCAGCAGCTTAACACGTTTCAACTATGGCTACACCTTC.

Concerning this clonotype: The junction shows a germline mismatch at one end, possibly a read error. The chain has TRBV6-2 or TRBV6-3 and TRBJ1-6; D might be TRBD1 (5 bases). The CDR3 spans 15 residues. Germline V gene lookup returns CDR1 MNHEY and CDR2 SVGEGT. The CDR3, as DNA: TGTGCCAGCAGTAGGATCTCAGGACAACCCTCACCCCTCCAATTT. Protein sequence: CASSRISGQPSPLQF.

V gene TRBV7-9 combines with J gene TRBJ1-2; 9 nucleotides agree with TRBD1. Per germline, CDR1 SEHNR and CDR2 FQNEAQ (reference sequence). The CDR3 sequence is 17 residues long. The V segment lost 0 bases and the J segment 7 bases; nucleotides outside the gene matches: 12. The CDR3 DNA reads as TGTGCCAGCAGCTTAGCAATTGGTGGGACAGGGTATCTTGGCTACACCTTC. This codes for CASSLAIGGTGYLGYTF.

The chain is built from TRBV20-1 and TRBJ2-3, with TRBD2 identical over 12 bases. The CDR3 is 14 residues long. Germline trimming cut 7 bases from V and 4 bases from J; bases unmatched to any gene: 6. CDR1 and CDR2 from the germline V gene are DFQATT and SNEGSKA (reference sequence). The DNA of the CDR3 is TGCAGTGTCCCTAGCGGGAGGGGCCCAGATACGCAGTATTTT. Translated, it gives CSVPSGRGPDTQYF.

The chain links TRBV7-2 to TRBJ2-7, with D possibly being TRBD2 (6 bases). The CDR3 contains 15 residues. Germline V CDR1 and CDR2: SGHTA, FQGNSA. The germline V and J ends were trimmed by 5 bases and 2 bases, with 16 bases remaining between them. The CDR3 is CASSPMAERAYEQYF. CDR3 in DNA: TGTGCCAGCAGCCCCATGGCCGAGCGGGCCTACGAGCAGTACTTC. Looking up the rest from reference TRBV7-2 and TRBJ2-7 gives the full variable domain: GAGVSQSPSNKVTEKGKDVELRCDPISGHTALYWYRQSLGQGLEFLIYFQGNSAPDKSGLPSDRFSAERTGGSVSTLTIQRTQQEDSAVYLCASSPMAERAYEQYFGPGTRLTVT.